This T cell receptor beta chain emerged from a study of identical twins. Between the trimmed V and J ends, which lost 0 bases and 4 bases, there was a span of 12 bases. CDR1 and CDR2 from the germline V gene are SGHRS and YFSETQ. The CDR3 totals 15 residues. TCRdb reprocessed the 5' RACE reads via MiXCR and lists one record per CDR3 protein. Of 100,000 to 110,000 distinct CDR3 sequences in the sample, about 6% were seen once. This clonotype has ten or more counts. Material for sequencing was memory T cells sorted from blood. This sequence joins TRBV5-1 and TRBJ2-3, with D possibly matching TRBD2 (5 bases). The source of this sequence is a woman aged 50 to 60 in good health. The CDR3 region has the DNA TGCGCCAGCAGCTTGGAGTATCCCGGGGCAGATACGCAGTATTTT. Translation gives CASSLEYPGADTQYF.